Shown below are 31 T cell receptor beta chains from a single sample sequenced in a study of cytotoxic CD8 clonotypes in ibrutinib-treated CLL. Measured with immunoSEQ multiplex PCR; TCRdb has only the in-frame clones, and not every one. Among more than 200,000 clones listed, under 80% were seen once. The sequences come from PBMCs, collected after 24 months of ibrutinib treatment. These receptors were taken from a human donor with chronic lymphocytic leukemia.

Remarks on this clone: Distinct nucleotide sequences in the sample also encode this CDR3. The J gene is TRBJ1-3, the V gene TRBV19; 7 positions agree with TRBD1. CDR1 is LNHDA, CDR2 SQIVND, per germline (reference sequence). The CDR3 has 16 amino acids. Trimming took 5 bases from V and 0 from J; bases not matched to a gene: 7. CDR3 residues: CASSRQGRSSGNTIYF. CDR3 nucleotides: TGTGCCAGTAGTCGACAGGGTAGGTCCTCTGGAAACACCATATATTTT.

This clone came up a few times. The chain joins TRBV10-1 to TRBJ2-1, with unresolved D. V was trimmed by 4 bases and J by 5 bases, leaving 3 bases between them. The CDR3 sequence is 11 residues long. Germline V gives CDR1 WNHNN, CDR2 SYGVQD (reference sequence). Here the CDR3 DNA reads TGCGCCAGCAGTGGGCACAATGAGCAGTTCTTC. This encodes CASSGHNEQFF.

The genes are TRBV7-2 and TRBJ2-7; D ambiguous. The CDR3 length is 15 residues. CDR1 SGHTA and CDR2 FQGNSA come from the germline V gene. Trimming shortened V by 1 base and J by 6 bases, and 16 bases separated the two germline ends. The CDR3 DNA sequence: TGTGCCAGCAGCTTAGGTGGGTTTAGGTTAAGCGAGCAGTACTTC. This encodes CASSLGGFRLSEQYF.

This chain connects TRBV28 to TRBJ2-6; 7 bases map to TRBD1. V was pared by 8 bases and J by 3 bases, with 1 base of the junction left unmatched. Germline V gene lookup returns CDR1 MDHEN and CDR2 SYDVKM. CDR3 length equals 13 residues. CDR3 DNA sequence: TGTGCCAGCGGGACAGTTGGGGCCAACGTCCTGACTTTC. Protein product: CASGTVGANVLTF.

The V call is TRBV28, the J call TRBJ2-7; 7 bases align to TRBD2. V trimming: 7 bases; J trimming: 4 bases; junction bases outside the gene matches: 10. Per germline, CDR1 MDHEN and CDR2 SYDVKM. There are 14 residues in the CDR3. CDR3 protein: CASILSGGGYEQYF. The DNA of the CDR3 is TGTGCCAGCATCCTCTCGGGAGGTGGGTACGAGCAGTACTTC.

V and J are TRBV30 and TRBJ1-4; D unresolved. The CDR3 has 12 residues. V was cut by 3 bases and J by 6 bases, with 8 bases left in between. Germline V CDR1 and CDR2: GTSNPN, SVGIG (reference sequence). CDR3 sequence (DNA): TGTGCCTGGAGCTACGGGGATGAAAAACTGTTTTTT. As protein: CAWSYGDEKLFF.

The chain uses TRBV28 and TRBJ1-5, with D perhaps matching TRBD1 (6 bases). This CDR3 is built from 13 residues. In germline, CDR1 is MDHEN, CDR2 SYDVKM. Trimming took 6 bases from V and 7 from J, leaving 13 bases between them. The CDR3 loop is CASRQGIGQPQHF. The CDR3 DNA is TGTGCCAGCAGACAGGGTATAGGACAGCCCCAGCATTTT.

This clone was counted between two and nine times. Other nucleotide sequences in the sample specify the same CDR3. The CDR3 here is CASSRRETQYF. The CDR3 region has the DNA TGTGCCAGCAGCCGACGGGAGACCCAGTACTTC. The gene calls are TRBV7-9 and TRBJ2-5; D is uncertain. The CDR3 totals 11 residues. V dropped 5 bases and J dropped 5 bases, with 6 bases sitting between them. The germline CDR1 and CDR2 sequences are SEHNR and FQNEAQ (reference sequence).

This clone was seen only a few times. The chain carries TRBV5-1 and TRBJ2-1, with no clear D. With 2 bases removed from V and 4 bases from J, the gap between germline ends came to 10 bases. Germline V gene data show CDR1 as SGHRS and CDR2 as YFSETQ. The CDR3 has 14 residues. The CDR3 region is CASSFGGRYNEQFF. CDR3 coding DNA: TGCGCCAGCAGCTTTGGCGGTCGGTACAATGAGCAGTTCTTC.

The V call is TRBV11-3, the J call TRBJ2-5; D is possibly TRBD1 or TRBD2 (5 bases each). V was clipped by 1 base and J by 0 bases, with 6 bases between them. Germline values: CDR1 SGHNT, CDR2 YENEEA. This CDR3 is built from 14 residues. CDR3: CASSLGGYQETQYF. CDR3 DNA: TGTGCCAGCAGCTTAGGGGGGTACCAAGAGACCCAGTACTTC.

This chain uses TRBV18 with TRBJ2-7, with D possibly TRBD1 on 6 matching bases. The V end was cut by 3 bases, the J end by 5 bases, with 11 bases between. Germline values: CDR1 KGHSH, CDR2 LQKENI. This CDR3 is 13 amino acids long. In DNA, the CDR3 is TGTGCCAGCTCACCGGGGGCGCCCCACGAGCAGTACTTC. It yields the protein CASSPGAPHEQYF.

The chain employs TRBV9 and TRBJ2-2; 8 positions match TRBD2. This CDR3 comprises 17 residues. Germline CDR1 reads SGDLS; CDR2 reads YYNGEE. Trimming removed 3 bases from V and 2 bases from J; junction bases left unmatched: 9. The CDR3 reads CASSDPAAGGNTGELFF. DNA of the CDR3: TGTGCCAGCAGCGACCCCGCGGCGGGGGGAAACACCGGGGAGCTGTTTTTT.

The chain uses TRBV29-1 and TRBJ2-1, with 9 bases fitting TRBD1. CDR3 length equals 15 residues. With 8 bases clipped from V and 4 bases from J, the junction kept 12 bases outside the gene matches. Looked up from germline, CDR1 is SQVTM and CDR2 is ANQGSEA. CDR3 protein: CSHGVGTGNYNEQFF. In nucleotides, the CDR3 is TGCAGCCACGGTGTTGGGACAGGGAATTACAATGAGCAGTTCTTC.

This chain joins TRBV6-5 and TRBJ2-3; 7 bases fit TRBD1. V shed 4 bases and J 4 bases; nucleotides not matched to a gene: 5. From germline, CDR1 is MNHEY and CDR2 SVGAGI. This CDR3 has 14 residues. For the CDR3, the DNA is TGTGCCAGCAGTTCCGCCACAGGGGCAGATACGCAGTATTTT. This codes for CASSSATGADTQYF.

This clone has more than one count but fewer than ten. The chain joins TRBV29-1 to TRBJ1-2, with D unclear. V lost 6 bases and J lost 3, with 11 bases in between. Germline V lookup: CDR1 SQVTM, CDR2 ANQGSEA. CDR3 length: 12 amino acids. CDR3 loop: CSVSLTDYGYTF. CDR3 DNA sequence: TGCAGCGTCAGTTTAACAGACTATGGCTACACCTTC.

This chain joins TRBV27 and TRBJ2-3; no reliable D call. This CDR3 comprises 17 residues. With 7 bases removed from V and 7 bases from J, the gap between germline ends came to 27 bases. Germline CDR1 reads MNHEY; CDR2 reads SMNVEV (reference sequence). The CDR3 nucleotides read TGTGCCAGCAAAAGATTTAGTAGCCCAGACCAAACGAATACGCAGTATTTT. This encodes CASKRFSSPDQTNTQYF.

This sequence joins TRBV10-2 and TRBJ2-7; no reliable D call. The V gene lost 7 bases and the J gene lost 0 bases, with 10 bases spanning the gap. The CDR3 is 13 amino acids. CDR1 and CDR2 (germline): WSHSY, SAAADI. This CDR3 is CASTPLSSYEQYF. Written as DNA, the CDR3 is TGCGCCAGCACCCCACTCAGCTCCTACGAGCAGTACTTC.

The chain joins TRBV7-9 to TRBJ1-1, with D maybe TRBD1 (5 bases). The CDR3 is 13 residues long. V was pared by 5 bases and J by 11 bases, with 18 bases between. Per the germline V gene, CDR1 is SEHNR and CDR2 is FQNEAQ (reference sequence). The CDR3 coding sequence is TGTGCCAGCAGCACTGGGACTGCCCTGATGGCTTTCTTT. It specifies CASSTGTALMAFF.

The gene calls are TRBV30 and TRBJ1-5, with D possibly being TRBD1 (5 bases). The germline V gene encodes CDR1 GTSNPN and CDR2 SVGIG (reference sequence). V was clipped by 2 bases and J by 9 bases, with 17 bases between them. The CDR3 spans 14 residues. The CDR3 reads CAWSIGGTGGPQHF. CDR3 nucleotide sequence: TGTGCCTGGAGTATTGGAGGGACTGGGGGGCCCCAGCATTTT.

This rearrangement joins TRBV19 to TRBJ2-1; D is undetermined. V lost 6 bases and J lost 5, with 5 bases in between. The CDR3 consists of 11 residues. Looked up from germline, CDR1 is LNHDA and CDR2 is SQIVND (reference sequence). CDR3 nucleotide sequence: TGTGCCAGTAGGCGGAACAATGAGCAGTTCTTC. It specifies CASRRNNEQFF.

The chain combines TRBV6-6 with TRBJ2-7, with D uncertain. V lost 4 bases to trimming and J lost 4 bases, with 5 bases between them. The V gene's germline CDR1 is MNHNY and CDR2 SVGAGI (reference sequence). The CDR3 has 11 residues. This CDR3 reads CASSSRYEQYF. The CDR3 DNA is TGTGCCAGCAGTTCTCGTTACGAGCAGTACTTC.

The chain is built from TRBV18 and TRBJ2-5; tentative D call: TRBD1 (5 bases). Trimming cost V 6 bases and J 5 bases, with 13 bases left between them. From germline, CDR1 is KGHSH and CDR2 LQKENI. The CDR3 is made up of 13 amino acids. CDR3 sequence: CASSPAGMETQYF. In nucleotides, the CDR3 is TGTGCCAGCTCCCCGGCAGGGATGGAGACCCAGTACTTC.

This clone was recorded once. The rearrangement joins TRBV7-9 to TRBJ2-2; D remains unclear. V lost 5 bases, J lost 5 bases, and 6 bases lay in between. The CDR3 runs to 12 residues. Looked up from germline, CDR1 is SEHNR and CDR2 is FQNEAQ (reference sequence). CDR3 DNA: TGTGCCAGCAGCCCCAGAACCGGGGAGCTGTTTTTT. Amino acid sequence: CASSPRTGELFF.

The V gene is TRBV25-1, the J gene TRBJ2-3, with D possibly being TRBD2 (6 bases). The CDR3 is 12 residues long. Looked up from germline, CDR1 is MGHDK and CDR2 is SYGVNS. V lost 8 bases to trimming and J lost 1 base, with 7 bases between them. The CDR3 loop reads CASGGGTDTQYF. In DNA, the CDR3 is TGTGCCAGCGGCGGGGGCACAGATACGCAGTATTTT.

This clone was detected a few times. The V and J genes are TRBV11-2 and TRBJ2-7, with 8 positions matching TRBD1. Unmatched junction bases numbered 3, after V lost 5 bases and J lost 6 bases. CDR1 and CDR2 from the germline V gene are SGHAT and FQNNGV. The CDR3 contains 12 residues. The CDR3 nucleotides read TGTGCCAGCAGCCGACAGGGGTTCGAGCAGTACTTC. Translating gives CASSRQGFEQYF.

The V call is TRBV11-3, the J call TRBJ1-2; D is unresolved. Trimming took off 1 base at V and 5 bases at J, with 5 bases between the two ends. This CDR3 spans 12 amino acids. Germline V gene lookup returns CDR1 SGHNT and CDR2 YENEEA. CDR3 sequence reads: CASSLAEYGYTF. CDR3 nucleotide sequence: TGTGCCAGCAGCTTAGCCGAATATGGCTACACCTTC.

This clone was found once. This chain uses TRBV27 with TRBJ2-5, with a possible D match to TRBD2 (6 bases). The CDR3 runs 20 residues. Trimming left V 3 bases short and J 5 bases short, with 31 bases between. Germline CDR1 reads MNHEY; CDR2 reads SMNVEV (reference sequence). The CDR3 DNA follows: TGTGCCAGCAGTTTTTTAAAGGTGGCGGGGCATCGGGGCCGTCGGGAGACCCAGTACTTC. Residues: CASSFLKVAGHRGRRETQYF.

The V gene is TRBV6-5, the J gene TRBJ1-3, with D perhaps matching TRBD1 (6 bases). Germline V gene sequence: CDR1 MNHEY, CDR2 SVGAGI. CDR3 length: 13 residues. Trimming took 8 bases from V and 2 from J, leaving 10 bases between them. The CDR3 DNA sequence: TGTGCCAGCCGAGGGGGGGCTGGAAACACCATATATTTT. It yields the protein CASRGGAGNTIYF.

This clone was seen once. This sequence joins TRBV4-1 and TRBJ2-7; D may be TRBD1 (5 bases). The CDR3 covers 16 residues. The germline V gene encodes CDR1 MGHRA and CDR2 YSYEKL. The ends were cut back, 0 bases at V and 0 bases at J, with 12 bases in the middle. CDR3 region: CASSQDGQGHSYEQYF. In DNA form, the CDR3 reads TGCGCCAGCAGCCAAGATGGGCAGGGTCACTCCTACGAGCAGTACTTC.

The chain uses TRBV28 and TRBJ2-3; 13 nucleotides agree with TRBD2. V lost 5 bases, J lost 3 bases, and 5 bases stayed unmatched. The CDR3 has 16 residues. CDR1 and CDR2 from the germline V gene are MDHEN and SYDVKM. The CDR3 loop reads CASSPGTSGKTDTQYF. The CDR3 DNA follows: TGTGCCAGCAGTCCCGGGACTAGCGGGAAAACAGATACGCAGTATTTT.

The V and J genes are TRBV7-2 and TRBJ2-7, with 10 bases that match TRBD2. Trimming took 1 base from V and 3 from J; bases not matched to a gene: 6. This CDR3 region has 16 residues. Germline CDR1 reads SGHTA; CDR2 reads FQGNSA. In DNA, the CDR3 is TGTGCCAGCAGCTTAGTTGCTAGCGGGAGCATCTACGAGCAGTACTTC. Amino acid sequence: CASSLVASGSIYEQYF.